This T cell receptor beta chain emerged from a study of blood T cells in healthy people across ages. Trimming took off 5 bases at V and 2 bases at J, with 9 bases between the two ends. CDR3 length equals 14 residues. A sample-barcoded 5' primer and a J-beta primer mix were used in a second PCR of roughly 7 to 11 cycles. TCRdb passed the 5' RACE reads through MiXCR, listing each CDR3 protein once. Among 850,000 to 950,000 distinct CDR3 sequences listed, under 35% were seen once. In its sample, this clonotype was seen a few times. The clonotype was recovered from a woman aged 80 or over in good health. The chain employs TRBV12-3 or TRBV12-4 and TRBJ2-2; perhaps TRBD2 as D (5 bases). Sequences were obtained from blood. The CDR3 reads CASSPGDNTGELFF. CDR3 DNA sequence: TGTGCCAGCAGTCCCGGGGATAACACCGGGGAGCTGTTTTTT.